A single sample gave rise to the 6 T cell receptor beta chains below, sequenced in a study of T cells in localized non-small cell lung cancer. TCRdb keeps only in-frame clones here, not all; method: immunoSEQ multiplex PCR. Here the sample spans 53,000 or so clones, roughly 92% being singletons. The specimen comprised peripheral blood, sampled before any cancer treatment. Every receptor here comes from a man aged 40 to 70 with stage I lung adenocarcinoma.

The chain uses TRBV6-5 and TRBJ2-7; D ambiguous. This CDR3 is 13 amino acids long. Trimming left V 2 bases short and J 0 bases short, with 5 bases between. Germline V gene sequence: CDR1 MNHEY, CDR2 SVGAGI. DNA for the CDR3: TGTGCCAGCAGTTACGGCGCCTCCTACGAGCAGTACTTC. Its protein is CASSYGASYEQYF.

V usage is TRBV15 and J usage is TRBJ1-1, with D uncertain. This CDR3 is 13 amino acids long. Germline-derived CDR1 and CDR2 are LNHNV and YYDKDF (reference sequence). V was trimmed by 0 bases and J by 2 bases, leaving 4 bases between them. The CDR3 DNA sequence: TGTGCCACCAGCAGAGAGCTCAACACTGAAGCTTTCTTT. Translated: CATSRELNTEAFF. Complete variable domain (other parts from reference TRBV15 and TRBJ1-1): DAMVIQNPRYQVTQFGKPVTLSCSQTLNHNVMYWYQQKSSQAPKLLFHYYDKDFNNEADTPDNFQSRRPNTSFCFLDIRSPGLGDTAMYLCATSRELNTEAFFGQGTRLTVV.

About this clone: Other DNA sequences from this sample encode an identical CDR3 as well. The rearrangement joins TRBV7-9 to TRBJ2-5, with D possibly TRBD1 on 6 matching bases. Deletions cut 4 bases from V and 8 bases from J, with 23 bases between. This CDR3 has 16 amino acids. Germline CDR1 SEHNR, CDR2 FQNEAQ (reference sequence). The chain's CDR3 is CASSSTDSLPQGTQYF. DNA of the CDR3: TGTGCCAGCAGCTCCACGGACAGCCTCCCCCAAGGCACCCAGTACTTC.

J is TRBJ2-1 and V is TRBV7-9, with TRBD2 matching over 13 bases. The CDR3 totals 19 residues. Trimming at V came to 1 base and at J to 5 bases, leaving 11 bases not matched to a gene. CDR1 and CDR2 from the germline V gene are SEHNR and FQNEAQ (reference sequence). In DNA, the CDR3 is TGTGCCAGCAGCTTAGAAGGGGGTACTAGCGGGAGGGCTCACAATGAGCAGTTCTTC. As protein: CASSLEGGTSGRAHNEQFF. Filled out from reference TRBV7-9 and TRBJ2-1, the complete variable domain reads DTGVSQNPRHKITKRGQNVTFRCDPISEHNRLYWYRQTLGQGPEFLTYFQNEAQLEKSRLLSDRFSAERPKGSFSTLEIQRTEQGDSAMYLCASSLEGGTSGRAHNEQFFGPGTRLTVL.

The CDR3 loop reads CASSLVPGRETQYF. As DNA, the CDR3 is TGTGCCAGCAGCTTAGTCCCCGGGCGGGAGACCCAGTACTTC. This chain uses TRBV7-8 with TRBJ2-5, with D unclear. Germline CDR1 is SGHVS and CDR2 is FQNEAQ. V shed 1 base and J shed 5 bases, with 11 bases lying between them. CDR3 size: 14 residues.

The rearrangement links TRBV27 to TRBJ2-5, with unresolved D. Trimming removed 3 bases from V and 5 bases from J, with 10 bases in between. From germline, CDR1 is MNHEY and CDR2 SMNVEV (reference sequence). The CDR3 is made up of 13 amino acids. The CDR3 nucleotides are TGTGCCAGCAGTTTGTTTGGAAGGGAGACCCAGTACTTC. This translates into CASSLFGRETQYF.